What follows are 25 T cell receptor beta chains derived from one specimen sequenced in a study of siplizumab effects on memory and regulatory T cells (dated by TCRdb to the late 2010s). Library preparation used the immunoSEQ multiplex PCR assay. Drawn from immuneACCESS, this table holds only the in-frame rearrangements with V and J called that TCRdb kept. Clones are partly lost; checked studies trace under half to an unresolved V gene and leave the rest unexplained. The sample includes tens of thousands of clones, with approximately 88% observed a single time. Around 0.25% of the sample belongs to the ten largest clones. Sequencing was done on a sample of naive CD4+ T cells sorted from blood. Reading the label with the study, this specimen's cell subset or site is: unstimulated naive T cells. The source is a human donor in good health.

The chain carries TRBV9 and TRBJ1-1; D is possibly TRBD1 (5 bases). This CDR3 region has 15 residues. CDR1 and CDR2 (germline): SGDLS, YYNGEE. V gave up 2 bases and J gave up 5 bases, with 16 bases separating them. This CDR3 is CASSVLDSRTTEAFF. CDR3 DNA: TGTGCCAGCAGCGTTTTAGACAGTCGAACTACTGAAGCTTTCTTT.

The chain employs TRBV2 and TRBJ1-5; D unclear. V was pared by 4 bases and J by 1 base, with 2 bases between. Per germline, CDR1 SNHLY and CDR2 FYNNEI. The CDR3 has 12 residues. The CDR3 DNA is TGTGCCAGCAGTGTAAGCAATCAGCCCCAGCATTTT. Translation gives CASSVSNQPQHF.

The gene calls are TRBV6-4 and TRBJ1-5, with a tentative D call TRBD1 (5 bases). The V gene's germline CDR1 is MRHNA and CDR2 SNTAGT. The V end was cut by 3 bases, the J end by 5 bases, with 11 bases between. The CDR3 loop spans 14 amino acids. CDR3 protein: CASSEWGWDQPQHF. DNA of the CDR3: TGTGCCAGCAGTGAGTGGGGCTGGGATCAGCCCCAGCATTTT.

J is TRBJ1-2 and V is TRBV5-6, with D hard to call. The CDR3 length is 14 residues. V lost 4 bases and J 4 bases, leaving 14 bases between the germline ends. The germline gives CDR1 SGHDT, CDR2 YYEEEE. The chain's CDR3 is CASSGGRLIYGYTF. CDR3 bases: TGTGCCAGCAGCGGCGGCCGACTGATCTATGGCTACACCTTC.

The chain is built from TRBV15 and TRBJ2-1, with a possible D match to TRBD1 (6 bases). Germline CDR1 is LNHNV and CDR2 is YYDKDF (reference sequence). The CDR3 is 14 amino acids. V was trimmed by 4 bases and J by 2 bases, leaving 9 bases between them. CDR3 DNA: TGTGCCACCAGCACCAGACAGGCCTACAATGAGCAGTTCTTC. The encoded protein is CATSTRQAYNEQFF.

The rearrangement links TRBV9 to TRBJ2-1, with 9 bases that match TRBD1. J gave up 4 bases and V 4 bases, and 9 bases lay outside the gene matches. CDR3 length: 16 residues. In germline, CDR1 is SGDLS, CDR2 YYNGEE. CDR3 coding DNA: TGTGCCAGCAGCCGCGGTCCGGGACAGGGATACAATGAGCAGTTCTTC. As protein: CASSRGPGQGYNEQFF.

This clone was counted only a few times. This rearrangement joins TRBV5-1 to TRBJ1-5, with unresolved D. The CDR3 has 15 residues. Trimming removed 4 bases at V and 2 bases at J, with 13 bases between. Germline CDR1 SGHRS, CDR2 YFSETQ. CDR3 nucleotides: TGCGCCAGCAGCCCCGGGGATTTGGGCAATCAGCCCCAGCATTTT. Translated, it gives CASSPGDLGNQPQHF.

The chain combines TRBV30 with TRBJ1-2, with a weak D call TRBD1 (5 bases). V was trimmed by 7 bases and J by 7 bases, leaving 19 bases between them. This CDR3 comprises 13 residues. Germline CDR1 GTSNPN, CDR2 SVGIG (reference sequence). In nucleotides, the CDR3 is TGTGCCTTCCCGGGGGTAGCCGGGAGTGGCTACACCTTC. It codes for CAFPGVAGSGYTF.

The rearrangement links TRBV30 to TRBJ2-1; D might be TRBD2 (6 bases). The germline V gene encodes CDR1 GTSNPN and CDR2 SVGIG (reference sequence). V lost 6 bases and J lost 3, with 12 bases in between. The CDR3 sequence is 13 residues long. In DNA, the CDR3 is TGTGCCTGCGGTCGGGAGCACTACAATGAGCAGTTCTTC. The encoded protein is CACGREHYNEQFF. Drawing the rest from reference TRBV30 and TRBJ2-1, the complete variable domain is SQTIHQWPATLVQPVGSPLSLECTVEGTSNPNLYWYRQAAGRGLQLLFYSVGIGQISSEVPQNLSASRPQDRQFILSSKKLLLSDSGFYLCACGREHYNEQFFGPGTRLTVL.

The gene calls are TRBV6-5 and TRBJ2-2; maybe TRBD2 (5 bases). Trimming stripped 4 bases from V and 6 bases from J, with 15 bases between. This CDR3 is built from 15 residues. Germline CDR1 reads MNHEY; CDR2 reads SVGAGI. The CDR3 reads CASSLAPHGAGELFF. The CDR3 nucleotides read TGTGCCAGCAGTTTAGCGCCCCACGGCGCCGGGGAGCTGTTTTTT.

The CDR3 here is CASSFGATAHYGYTF. The CDR3 coding sequence is TGTGCCAGCAGTTTTGGGGCCACGGCTCACTATGGCTACACCTTC. The chain uses TRBV27 and TRBJ1-2; TRBD1 might be the D (5 bases). Germline values: CDR1 MNHEY, CDR2 SMNVEV (reference sequence). The CDR3 consists of 15 residues. Between the trimmed V and J ends, which lost 3 bases and 3 bases, there was a span of 14 bases.

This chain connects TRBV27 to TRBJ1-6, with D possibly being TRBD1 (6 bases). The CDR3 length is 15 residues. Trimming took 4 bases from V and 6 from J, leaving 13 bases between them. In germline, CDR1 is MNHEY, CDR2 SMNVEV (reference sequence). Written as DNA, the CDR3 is TGTGCCAGCAGTTGGGGGGCAGGGACTAATTCACCCCTCCACTTT. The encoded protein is CASSWGAGTNSPLHF.

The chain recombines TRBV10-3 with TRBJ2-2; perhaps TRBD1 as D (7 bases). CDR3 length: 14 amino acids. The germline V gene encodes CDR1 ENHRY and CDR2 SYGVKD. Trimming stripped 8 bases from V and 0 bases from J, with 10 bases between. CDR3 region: CAIRGTANTGELFF. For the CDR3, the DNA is TGTGCCATCCGCGGGACAGCGAACACCGGGGAGCTGTTTTTT.

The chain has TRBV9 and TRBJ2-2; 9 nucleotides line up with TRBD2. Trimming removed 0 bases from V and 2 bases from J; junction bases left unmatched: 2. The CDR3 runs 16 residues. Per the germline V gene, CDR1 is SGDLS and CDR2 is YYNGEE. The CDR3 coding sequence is TGTGCCAGCAGCGTAGAGCGGGGGGTCAACACCGGGGAGCTGTTTTTT. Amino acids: CASSVERGVNTGELFF.

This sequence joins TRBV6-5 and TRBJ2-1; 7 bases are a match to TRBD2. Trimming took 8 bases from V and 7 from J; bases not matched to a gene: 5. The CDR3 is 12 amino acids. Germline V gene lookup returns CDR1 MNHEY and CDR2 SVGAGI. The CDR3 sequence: CASGRAENEQFF. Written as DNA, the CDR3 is TGTGCCAGCGGGAGGGCCGAAAATGAGCAGTTCTTC.

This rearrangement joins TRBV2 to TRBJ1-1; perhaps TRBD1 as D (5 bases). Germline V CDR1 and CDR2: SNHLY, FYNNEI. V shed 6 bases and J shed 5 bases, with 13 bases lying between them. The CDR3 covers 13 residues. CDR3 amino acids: CASSGGVGTEAFF. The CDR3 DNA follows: TGTGCCAGCAGCGGGGGTGTGGGGACTGAAGCTTTCTTT.

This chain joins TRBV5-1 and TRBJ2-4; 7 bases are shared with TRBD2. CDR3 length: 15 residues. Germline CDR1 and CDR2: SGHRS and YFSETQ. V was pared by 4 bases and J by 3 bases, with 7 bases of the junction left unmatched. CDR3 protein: CASSPTLADKNIQYF. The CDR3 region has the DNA TGCGCCAGCAGCCCGACTCTAGCGGACAAAAACATTCAGTACTTC.

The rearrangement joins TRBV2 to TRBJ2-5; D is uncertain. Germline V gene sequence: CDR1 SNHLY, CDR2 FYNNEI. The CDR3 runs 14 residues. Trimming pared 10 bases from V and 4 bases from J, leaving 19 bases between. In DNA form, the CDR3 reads TGTGCCACCAGGCCCGCGACGGCCGGAGAGACCCAGTACTTC. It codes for CATRPATAGETQYF.

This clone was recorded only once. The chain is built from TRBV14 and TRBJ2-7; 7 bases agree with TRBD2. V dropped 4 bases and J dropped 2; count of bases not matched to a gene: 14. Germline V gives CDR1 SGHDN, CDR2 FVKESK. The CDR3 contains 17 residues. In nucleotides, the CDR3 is TGTGCCAGCAGCCGGTTATCCGGACTAGTGGGGGCCTACGAGCAGTACTTC. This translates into CASSRLSGLVGAYEQYF.

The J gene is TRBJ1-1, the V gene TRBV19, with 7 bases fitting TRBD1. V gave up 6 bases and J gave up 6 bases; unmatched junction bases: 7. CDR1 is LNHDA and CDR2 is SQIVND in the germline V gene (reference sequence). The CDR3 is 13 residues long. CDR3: CASSTGDTAEAFF. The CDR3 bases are TGTGCCAGTAGCACAGGGGACACCGCTGAAGCTTTCTTT.

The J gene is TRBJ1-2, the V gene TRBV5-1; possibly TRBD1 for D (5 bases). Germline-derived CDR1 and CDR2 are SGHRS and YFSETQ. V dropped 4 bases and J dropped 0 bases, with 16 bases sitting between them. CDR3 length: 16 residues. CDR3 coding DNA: TGCGCCAGCAGCGTGACTTCAGGGTTGGCTAACTATGGCTACACCTTC. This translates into CASSVTSGLANYGYTF. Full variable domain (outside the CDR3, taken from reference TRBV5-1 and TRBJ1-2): KAGVTQTPRYLIKTRGQQVTLSCSPISGHRSVSWYQQTPGQGLQFLFEYFSETQRNKGNFPGRFSGRQFSNSRSEMNVSTLELGDSALYLCASSVTSGLANYGYTFGSGTRLTVV.

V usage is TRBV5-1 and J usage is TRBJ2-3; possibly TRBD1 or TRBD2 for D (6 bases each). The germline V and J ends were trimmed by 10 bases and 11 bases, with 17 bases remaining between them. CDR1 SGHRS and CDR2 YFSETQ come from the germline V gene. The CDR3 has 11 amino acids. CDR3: CASGGDTRQYF. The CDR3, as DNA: TGCGCCTCTGGCGGGGACACGAGGCAGTATTTT.

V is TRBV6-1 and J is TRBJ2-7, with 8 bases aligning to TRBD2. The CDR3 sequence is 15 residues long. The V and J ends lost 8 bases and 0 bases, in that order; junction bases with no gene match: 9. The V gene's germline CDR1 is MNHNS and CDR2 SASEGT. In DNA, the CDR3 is TGTGCCAGCGGAGAGCGGGGGCGACCCTCCTACGAGCAGTACTTC. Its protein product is CASGERGRPSYEQYF.

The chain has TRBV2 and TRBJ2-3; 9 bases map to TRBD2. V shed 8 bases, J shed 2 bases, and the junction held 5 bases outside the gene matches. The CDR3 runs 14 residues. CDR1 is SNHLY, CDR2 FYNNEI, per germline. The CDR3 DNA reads TGTGCCAGCCTTAGCGGGAGACTCACAGATACGCAGTATTTT. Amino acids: CASLSGRLTDTQYF.

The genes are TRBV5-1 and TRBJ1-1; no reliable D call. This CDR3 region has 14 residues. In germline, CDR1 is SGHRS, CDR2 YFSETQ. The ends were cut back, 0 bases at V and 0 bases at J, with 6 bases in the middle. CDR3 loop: CASSLDQVNTEAFF. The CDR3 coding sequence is TGCGCCAGCAGCTTGGATCAGGTGAACACTGAAGCTTTCTTT.